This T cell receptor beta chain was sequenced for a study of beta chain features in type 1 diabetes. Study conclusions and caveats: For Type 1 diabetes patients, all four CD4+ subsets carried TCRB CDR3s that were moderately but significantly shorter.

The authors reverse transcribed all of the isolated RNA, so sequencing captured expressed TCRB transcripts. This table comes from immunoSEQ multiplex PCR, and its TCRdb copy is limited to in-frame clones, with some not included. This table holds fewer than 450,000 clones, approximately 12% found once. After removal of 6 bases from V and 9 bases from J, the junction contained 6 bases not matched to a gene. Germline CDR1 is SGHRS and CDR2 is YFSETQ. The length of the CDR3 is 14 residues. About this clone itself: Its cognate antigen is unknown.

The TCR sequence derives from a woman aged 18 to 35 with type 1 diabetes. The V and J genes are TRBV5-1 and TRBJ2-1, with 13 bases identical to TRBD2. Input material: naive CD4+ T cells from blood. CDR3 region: CASKGLAGEGEQFF. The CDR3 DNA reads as TGCGCCAGCAAAGGACTAGCGGGAGAAGGTGAGCAGTTCTTC. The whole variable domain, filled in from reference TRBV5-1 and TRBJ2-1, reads KAGVTQTPRYLIKTRGQQVTLSCSPISGHRSVSWYQQTPGQGLQFLFEYFSETQRNKGNFPGRFSGRQFSNSRSEMNVSTLELGDSALYLCASKGLAGEGEQFFGPGTRLTVL.